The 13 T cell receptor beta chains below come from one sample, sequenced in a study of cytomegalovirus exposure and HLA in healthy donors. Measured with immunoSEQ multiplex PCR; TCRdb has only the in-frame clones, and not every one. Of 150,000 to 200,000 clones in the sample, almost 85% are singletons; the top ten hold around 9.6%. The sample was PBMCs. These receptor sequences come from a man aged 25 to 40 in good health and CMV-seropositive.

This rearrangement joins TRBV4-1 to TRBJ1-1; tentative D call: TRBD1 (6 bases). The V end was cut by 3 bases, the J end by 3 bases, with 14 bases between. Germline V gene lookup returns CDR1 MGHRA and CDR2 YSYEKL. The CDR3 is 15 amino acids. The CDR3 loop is CASSHLQGRYTEAFF. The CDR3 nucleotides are TGCGCCAGCAGCCACCTACAGGGTCGGTACACTGAAGCTTTCTTT.

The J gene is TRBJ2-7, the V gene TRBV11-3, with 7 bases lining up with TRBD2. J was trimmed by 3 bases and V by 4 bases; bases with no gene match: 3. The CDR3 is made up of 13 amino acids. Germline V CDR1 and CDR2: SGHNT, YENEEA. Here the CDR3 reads CASSSRESYEQYF. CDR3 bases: TGTGCCAGCAGCTCGCGGGAGAGCTACGAGCAGTACTTC.

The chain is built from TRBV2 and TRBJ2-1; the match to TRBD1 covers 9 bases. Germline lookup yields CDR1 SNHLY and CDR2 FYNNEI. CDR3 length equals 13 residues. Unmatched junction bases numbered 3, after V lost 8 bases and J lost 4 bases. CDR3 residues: CASLGTGYNEQFF. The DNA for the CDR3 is TGTGCCAGCCTTGGGACAGGGTACAATGAGCAGTTCTTC.

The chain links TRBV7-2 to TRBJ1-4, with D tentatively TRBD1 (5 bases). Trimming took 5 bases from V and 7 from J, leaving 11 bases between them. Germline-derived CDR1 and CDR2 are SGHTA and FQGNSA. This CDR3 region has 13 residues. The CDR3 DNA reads TGTGCCAGCAGCGCGCGGGACTCTGAAAAACTGTTTTTT. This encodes CASSARDSEKLFF. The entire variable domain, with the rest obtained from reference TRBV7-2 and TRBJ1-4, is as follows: GAGVSQSPSNKVTEKGKDVELRCDPISGHTALYWYRQSLGQGLEFLIYFQGNSAPDKSGLPSDRFSAERTGGSVSTLTIQRTQQEDSAVYLCASSARDSEKLFFGSGTQLSVL.

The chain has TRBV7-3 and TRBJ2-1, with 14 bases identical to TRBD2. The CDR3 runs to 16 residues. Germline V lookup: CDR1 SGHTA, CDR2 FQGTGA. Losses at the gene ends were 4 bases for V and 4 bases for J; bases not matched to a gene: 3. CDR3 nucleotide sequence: TGTGCCAGCAGCTCAGGACTAGCGGGAGGATACAATGAGCAGTTCTTC. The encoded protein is CASSSGLAGGYNEQFF.

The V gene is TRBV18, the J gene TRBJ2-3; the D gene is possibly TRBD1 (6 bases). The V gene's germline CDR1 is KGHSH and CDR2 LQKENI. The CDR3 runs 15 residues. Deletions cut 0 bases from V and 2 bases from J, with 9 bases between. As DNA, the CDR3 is TGTGCCAGCTCACCACCGAACAGGGACACAGATACGCAGTATTTT. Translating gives CASSPPNRDTDTQYF. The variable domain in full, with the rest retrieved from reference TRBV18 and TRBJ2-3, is NAGVMQNPRHLVRRRGQEARLRCSPMKGHSHVYWYRQLPEEGLKFMVYLQKENIIDESGMPKERFSAEFPKEGPSILRIQQVVRGDSAAYFCASSPPNRDTDTQYFGPGTRLTVL.

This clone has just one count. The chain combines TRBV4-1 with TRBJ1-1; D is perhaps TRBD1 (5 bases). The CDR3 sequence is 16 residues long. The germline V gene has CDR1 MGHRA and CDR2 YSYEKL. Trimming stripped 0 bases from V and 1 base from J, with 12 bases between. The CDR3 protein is CASSQEGWGENTEAFF. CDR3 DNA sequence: TGCGCCAGCAGCCAAGAAGGGTGGGGGGAGAACACTGAAGCTTTCTTT.

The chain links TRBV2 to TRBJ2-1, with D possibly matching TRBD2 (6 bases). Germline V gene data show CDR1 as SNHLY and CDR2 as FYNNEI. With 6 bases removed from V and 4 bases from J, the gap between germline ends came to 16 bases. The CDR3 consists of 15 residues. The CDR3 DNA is TGTGCCAGCAGGGGCGGGGTGGGAAAGTACAATGAGCAGTTCTTC. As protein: CASRGGVGKYNEQFF.

CDR3 protein: CSAPRQGPEAFF. As DNA, the CDR3 is TGCAGCGCGCCGAGACAGGGTCCTGAAGCTTTCTTT. The V and J genes are TRBV29-1 and TRBJ1-1; 7 nucleotides agree with TRBD1. The J segment lost 6 bases and the V segment lost 7 bases, leaving 8 bases of the junction unmatched. The CDR3 extends over 12 amino acids. The germline gives CDR1 SQVTM, CDR2 ANQGSEA.

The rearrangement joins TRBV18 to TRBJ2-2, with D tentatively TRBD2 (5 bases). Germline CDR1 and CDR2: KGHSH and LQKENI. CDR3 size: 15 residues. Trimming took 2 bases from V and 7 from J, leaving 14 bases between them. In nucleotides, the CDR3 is TGTGCCAGCTCACCAACGGGAAAAGTGGGCGGGGAGCTGTTTTTT. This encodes CASSPTGKVGGELFF.

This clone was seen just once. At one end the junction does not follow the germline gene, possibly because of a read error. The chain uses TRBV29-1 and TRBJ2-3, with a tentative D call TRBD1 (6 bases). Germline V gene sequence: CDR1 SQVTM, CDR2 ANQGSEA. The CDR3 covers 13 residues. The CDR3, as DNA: TGCAGCGTTGCCGGCAGGGACACATATACGCAGTATTTT. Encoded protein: CSVAGRDTYTQYF.

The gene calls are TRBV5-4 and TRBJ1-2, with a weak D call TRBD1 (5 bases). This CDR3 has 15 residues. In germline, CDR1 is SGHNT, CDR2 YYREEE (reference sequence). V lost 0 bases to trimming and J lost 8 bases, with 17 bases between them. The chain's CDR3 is CASSLVGRGGEGYTF. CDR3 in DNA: TGTGCCAGCAGCTTGGTGGGCCGGGGGGGTGAAGGCTACACCTTC.

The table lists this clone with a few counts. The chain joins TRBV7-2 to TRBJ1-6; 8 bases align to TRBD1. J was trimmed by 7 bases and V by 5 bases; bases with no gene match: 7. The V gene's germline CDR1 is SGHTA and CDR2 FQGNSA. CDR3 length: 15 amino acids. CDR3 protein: CASSPRWDRNSPLHF. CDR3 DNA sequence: TGTGCCAGCAGCCCGAGGTGGGACAGGAATTCACCCCTCCACTTT.